Each of the 9 T cell receptor beta chains below was sequenced from the same sample in a study of early T cells in non-severe SARS-CoV-2 infection. TCRdb recomputed calls from the 5' RACE reads with MiXCR, one row per CDR3 protein. Of about 79,000 distinct CDR3 sequences detected, less than 15% appear once; the ten largest clones hold 6%. Sequenced sample: whole blood. These receptors came from an adult who was a healthcare worker with PCR-confirmed SARS-CoV-2 infection or an uninfected control (not recorded which).

This clonotype was seen a few times. For the CDR3, the DNA is TGTGCCAGCCACGAGAGCGGGAGGGCCAATTCGCAGTACTTC. Protein product: CASHESGRANSQYF. J is TRBJ2-7 and V is TRBV6-6; 10 positions agree with TRBD2. CDR3 length equals 14 residues. Germline CDR1 is MNHNY and CDR2 is SVGAGI (reference sequence). The junction had 13 bases not matched to a gene; V was cut back by 8 bases and J by 9 bases.

This clonotype showed up just a few times. The CDR3 coding sequence is TGCAGCGGACTAGGACCCTACACAGATACGCAGTATTTT. It codes for CSGLGPYTDTQYF. V usage is TRBV29-1 and J usage is TRBJ2-3; D is perhaps TRBD2 (6 bases). V shed 7 bases and J shed 2 bases, with 13 bases lying between them. Germline CDR1 is SQVTM and CDR2 is ANQGSEA. The CDR3 is made up of 13 amino acids.

This clonotype has ten or more counts. The chain has TRBV7-6 and TRBJ2-3; D unclear. Trimming stripped 0 bases from V and 5 bases from J, with 12 bases between. Germline V gives CDR1 SGHVS, CDR2 FNYEAQ. The CDR3 extends over 15 amino acids. Here the CDR3 reads CASSLAGSDGDTQYF. As DNA, the CDR3 is TGTGCCAGCAGCTTAGCAGGGTCGGATGGAGATACGCAGTATTTT.

This clonotype was seen only a few times. For the CDR3, the DNA is TGTGCCAGCAGCCAACCCGGACAGGGTGGGAAAAAACTGTTTTTT. Its translation is CASSQPGQGGKKLFF. The genes are TRBV4-2 and TRBJ1-4; 8 nucleotides align to TRBD1. CDR1 and CDR2 from the germline V gene are LGHNA and YNFKEQ. Losses at the gene ends were 2 bases for V and 9 bases for J; bases not matched to a gene: 8. The CDR3 is 15 residues long.

V and J are TRBV6-6 and TRBJ2-7; D perhaps matches TRBD2 (5 bases). The CDR3 contains 13 residues. V dropped 2 bases and J dropped 6 bases, with 11 bases sitting between them. From germline, CDR1 is MNHNY and CDR2 SVGAGI (reference sequence). The CDR3 protein is CASSYGEPVEQYF. CDR3 bases: TGTGCCAGCAGTTACGGGGAGCCGGTCGAGCAGTACTTC.

This clonotype showed up just a few times. The chain combines TRBV7-8 with TRBJ1-1, with D unclear. Germline V CDR1 and CDR2: SGHVS, FQNEAQ. The CDR3 is 12 residues long. V was pared by 11 bases and J by 3 bases, with 13 bases between. DNA of the CDR3: TGTGCCGCGGGAGGAGTAGACACTGAAGCTTTCTTT. It specifies CAAGGVDTEAFF.

This clonotype was picked up a small number of times. V is TRBV9 and J is TRBJ2-7; D remains unclear. The CDR3 spans 15 residues. V lost 0 bases, J lost 0 bases, and 10 bases lay in between. The V gene's germline CDR1 is SGDLS and CDR2 YYNGEE. The CDR3 bases are TGTGCCAGCAGCGTAGAAGGAGCCGTCTCCTACGAGCAGTACTTC. Translation gives CASSVEGAVSYEQYF.

This clonotype occurred many times. J is TRBJ2-1 and V is TRBV6-1; D is perhaps TRBD1 (5 bases). Looked up from germline, CDR1 is MNHNS and CDR2 is SASEGT. V was trimmed by 3 bases and J by 7 bases, leaving 10 bases between them. CDR3 length equals 13 residues. This chain's CDR3 is CASSETALNEQFF. In DNA, the CDR3 is TGTGCCAGCAGTGAGACAGCGTTGAATGAGCAGTTCTTC.

The V call is TRBV2, the J call TRBJ2-3; 8 bases agree with TRBD2. This CDR3 is 14 amino acids long. V lost 10 bases and J lost 6; bases outside the gene matches: 12. Germline V CDR1 and CDR2: SNHLY, FYNNEI. The CDR3: CATRERESADTQYF. The CDR3 DNA reads as TGTGCCACTCGGGAGCGGGAGTCGGCCGATACGCAGTATTTT. Looking up the rest from reference TRBV2 and TRBJ2-3 gives the full variable domain: EPEVTQTPSHQVTQMGQEVILRCVPISNHLYFYWYRQILGQKVEFLVSFYNNEISEKSEIFDDQFSVERPDGSNFTLKIRSTKLEDSAMYFCATRERESADTQYFGPGTRLTVL.